These T cell receptor beta chains were read from a single sample in a study of shared clonotypes between healthy human individuals. Assay: immunoSEQ multiplex PCR; the TCRdb copy retains only in-frame clones and omits some. The sample carries about 1.5 million clones, approximately 98% recorded once. The sample was naive CD4+ T cells sorted from blood. All receptors derive from a man aged 25 to 40 in good health. Both conserved end residues are part of each CDR3. D genes are given only for firm matches. A row's size may be missing; if present it is once, few, many or a size class.

TRBJ2-5	.	13	TRBV28	.	TGTGCCAGCAGGTCAATGAGCCTCGGGACCCAGTACTTC	CASRSMSLGTQYF
TRBJ1-1	.	14	TRBV5-1	.	TGCGCCAGCAGCTTGGAACCGGTGAACACTGAAGCTTTCTTT	CASSLEPVNTEAFF
TRBJ1-5	.	16	TRBV18	.	TGTGCCAGCTCACCATTAGGGGGAGGTAGCAATCAGCCCCAGCATTTT	CASSPLGGGSNQPQHF
TRBJ1-1	.	15	TRBV18	.	TGTGCCAGCTCACCACCGCTACTCGGGAACACTGAAGCTTTCTTT	CASSPPLLGNTEAFF
TRBJ1-5	TRBD1	14	TRBV7-6	.	TGTGCCAGCAGCCCCACAGGGGGCCGGCAGCCCCAGCATTTT	CASSPTGGRQPQHF
TRBJ2-3	.	15	TRBV18	.	TGTGCCAGCTCACCCCGCCCTCAGGGGAGGGATACGCAGTATTTT	CASSPRPQGRDTQYF
TRBJ1-3	.	12	TRBV6-5	.	TGTGCCTCCCGAACCTCTGGAAACACCATATATTTT	CASRTSGNTIYF
TRBJ1-1	.	16	TRBV7-2	.	TGTGCCAGCAGCCAGGACAGCCCCCCAGGGAACACTGAAGCTTTCTTT	CASSQDSPPGNTEAFF
TRBJ2-7	.	14	TRBV6-1	.	TGTGCCAGCAGTGAGGGTAGGGCGGGTTACGAGCAGTACTTC	CASSEGRAGYEQYF
TRBJ2-4	TRBD2	21	TRBV14	.	TGTGCCAGCAGCCAAGAAGGTTCTAGCGGATTACGGGGGATAGCCAAAAACATTCAGTACTTC	CASSQEGSSGLRGIAKNIQYF
TRBJ2-2	TRBD2	15	TRBV7-2	once	TGTGCCAGCAGCCCTCGGACTAGCGGCACCGGGGAGCTGTTTTTT	CASSPRTSGTGELFF
TRBJ2-4	.	18	TRBV7-9	.	TGTGCCAGCACCTCCGTGCAGGGGGGGCCGGGGGCCAAAAACATTCAGTACTTC	CASTSVQGGPGAKNIQYF
TRBJ2-1	TRBD1	17	TRBV13	.	TGTGCCAGCAGCTTAGCCGGACAGGGAAGCTCCTACAATGAGCAGTTCTTC	CASSLAGQGSSYNEQFF
TRBJ2-3	.	14	TRBV5-1	.	TGCGCCAGCAGCTGGGCCAAAGACACAGATACGCAGTATTTT	CASSWAKDTDTQYF
TRBJ2-7	.	16	TRBV30	once	TGTGCCTGGAGTCGGGGGGAGTGGACAGTACTCTACGAGCAGTACTTC	CAWSRGEWTVLYEQYF